The next 7 T cell receptor beta chains were all read from a single sample in a study of blood T cell repertoires in COVID-19. Sequencing was performed with immunoSEQ multiplex PCR; in TCRdb, only in-frame clones are kept and a portion is missing. This sample has 150,000 or so clones, with about four fifths found just once. The source material was peripheral blood. These receptor sequences come from a woman aged 55-75 years with acute or convalescent COVID-19.

This chain links TRBV28 with TRBJ2-1, with TRBD2 identical over 9 bases. The J segment lost 9 bases and the V segment lost 4 bases, leaving 16 bases of the junction unmatched. CDR1 and CDR2 from the germline V gene are MDHEN and SYDVKM. There are 17 residues in the CDR3. The CDR3 nucleotides read TGTGCCAGCAGTTACGTCCCCGGGACTAGCTGGGGGGGTGAGCAGTTCTTC. It yields the protein CASSYVPGTSWGGEQFF.

This clone was observed a few times. The chain uses TRBV2 and TRBJ1-5; no firm D call. Germline V gene lookup returns CDR1 SNHLY and CDR2 FYNNEI. V was clipped by 8 bases and J by 3 bases, with 8 bases between them. The CDR3 length is 12 residues. CDR3 coding DNA: TGTGCCAGCGGTGGTTACAATCAGCCCCAGCATTTT. The encoded protein is CASGGYNQPQHF.

The rearrangement uses TRBV28 and TRBJ1-5; D perhaps matches TRBD1 (5 bases). The V and J ends lost 5 bases and 5 bases respectively, with 16 bases between them. The CDR3 sequence is 15 residues long. The germline gives CDR1 MDHEN, CDR2 SYDVKM. The CDR3 spells CASSEDIQMDQPQHF. Written as DNA, the CDR3 is TGTGCCAGCAGTGAGGACATCCAGATGGATCAGCCCCAGCATTTT.

The genes are TRBV28 and TRBJ2-7; D gene uncertain. CDR3 length: 12 amino acids. The V gene lost 7 bases and the J gene lost 1 base, with 8 bases spanning the gap. The germline V gene has CDR1 MDHEN and CDR2 SYDVKM. In DNA, the CDR3 is TGTGCCAGCACTCCGAGTTCCTACGAGCAGTACTTC. Amino acid sequence: CASTPSSYEQYF.

The chain combines TRBV30 with TRBJ1-3; D may be TRBD1 (6 bases). This CDR3 region has 13 residues. Germline assignment: CDR1 GTSNPN and CDR2 SVGIG (reference sequence). V gave up 4 bases and J gave up 3 bases, with 10 bases separating them. The CDR3 reads CAWIQGIGNTIYF. The CDR3 bases are TGTGCCTGGATACAGGGTATTGGAAACACCATATATTTT.

The rearrangement joins TRBV7-2 to TRBJ1-6; perhaps TRBD1 as D (6 bases). The CDR3 sequence is 15 residues long. V was trimmed by 4 bases and J by 6 bases, leaving 13 bases between them. CDR1 is SGHTA, CDR2 FQGNSA, per germline. The CDR3 nucleotides are TGTGCCAGCAGCTACCGCACAGGGCGTAATTCACCCCTCCACTTT. It encodes CASSYRTGRNSPLHF. Supplemented by reference TRBV7-2 and TRBJ1-6, the full variable domain reads GAGVSQSPSNKVTEKGKDVELRCDPISGHTALYWYRQSLGQGLEFLIYFQGNSAPDKSGLPSDRFSAERTGGSVSTLTIQRTQQEDSAVYLCASSYRTGRNSPLHFGNGTRLTVT.

V and J are TRBV5-4 and TRBJ2-1; 8 bases align to TRBD1. The V gene end was trimmed by 2 bases and the J gene end by 8 bases; junction bases not matched to a gene: 12. The CDR3 is 16 amino acids. Per the germline V gene, CDR1 is SGHNT and CDR2 is YYREEE (reference sequence). CDR3 nucleotide sequence: TGTGCCAGCAGCTTTCTTATCGGACAGGGTACCGATGAGCAGTTCTTC. It is translated as CASSFLIGQGTDEQFF.